This TCR beta chain emerged from a study of chemoradiotherapy in HPV16-positive cancers. Study-level findings and limits: Candidate HPV-specific clones and E7-related TCR motifs grew in tumor during treatment.

The germline V gene encodes CDR1 MNHNY and CDR2 SVGAGI (reference sequence). There are 11 residues in the CDR3. Profiling relied on immunoSEQ multiplex PCR, and the TCRdb table lists in-frame clones only, not all of them. The table lists some 1,500 clones, around 81% of them singletons, with about 14% in the top ten. As for this clone: Its target is unknown. The germline gene is not matched at one end of the junction; a read error may be the cause.

Sequencing used tumor tissue, obtained from a patient who underwent chemoradiotherapy. The chain employs TRBV6-6 and TRBJ2-6; D is unclear. The TCR comes from a human donor with HPV-associated anogenital cancer. Here the CDR3 reads CGSSGANVLTF. CDR3 DNA sequence: TGTGGCAGCTCTGGGGCCAACGTCCTGACTTTC.